The rows below give T cell receptor beta chains drawn from one sample of a study of response to subunit inactivated influenza vaccine. MiXCR was run by TCRdb on the RT-PCR reads, yielding one entry per CDR3 protein. Among under 950,000 distinct CDR3 sequences listed, roughly 20% were seen once. Sequencing was performed on PBMCs from blood, taken roughly 5 days after vaccination. The receptors here all came from a man aged 45 to 65 who received an inactivated influenza vaccine. Each CDR3 is given with its conserved first and last residue. D genes are given only for firm matches. Clone size is stated in some rows and not others, as once, few, many or a class when expanded.

j_call d_call v_call clone_size cdr3_aa cdr3_nt
TRBJ2-7 TRBD2 TRBV6-1 many CASSPIAGGYEQYF TGTGCCAGCAGTCCAATAGCGGGAGGCTACGAGCAGTACTTC
TRBJ2-1 NA TRBV12-3/TRBV12-4 many CASRRKEQFF TGTGCCAGCAGGAGGAAAGAGCAGTTCTTC
TRBJ2-3 NA TRBV24-1 NA CATSDLQGTTDTQYF TGTGCCACCAGTGATTTGCAGGGAACCACAGATACGCAGTATTTT
TRBJ2-1 NA TRBV21-1 few CASSPGRGGGVSGDYNEQFF TGTGCCAGCAGCCCTGGGCGCGGAGGGGGGGTCAGCGGGGATTACAATGAGCAGTTCTTC
TRBJ2-1 TRBD2 TRBV4-1 NA CASSQRASGRGDEQFF TGCGCCAGCAGCCAACGAGCTAGCGGGAGAGGAGATGAGCAGTTCTTC
TRBJ2-3 TRBD2 TRBV7-2 NA CASSLRLALRTDTQYF TGTGCCAGCAGCTTACGACTAGCTCTACGCACAGATACGCAGTATTTT
TRBJ1-2 TRBD1 TRBV20-1 few CRGQGVSSFDYGYTF TGTCGTGGGCAGGGGGTGTCATCGTTCGACTATGGCTACACCTTC
TRBJ1-2 TRBD1 TRBV29-1 NA CSVETGTGNYGYTF TGCAGCGTTGAAACCGGGACAGGGAACTATGGCTACACCTTC
TRBJ2-5 NA TRBV7-6 NA CASSAGPLQETQYF TGTGCCAGCAGCGCCGGGCCATTACAAGAGACCCAGTACTTC
TRBJ2-5 NA TRBV7-2 few CASSSTLAEETQYF TGTGCCAGCAGCTCGACGCTGGCGGAAGAGACCCAGTACTTC
TRBJ2-7 TRBD2 TRBV7-8 few CASRDERGNYEQYF TGTGCCAGCAGGGATGAGCGGGGAAACTACGAGCAGTACTTC
TRBJ1-4 NA TRBV7-9 many CASSLGGEKLFF TGTGCCAGCAGCTTAGGAGGGGAAAAACTGTTTTTT
TRBJ2-7 TRBD2 TRBV20-1 few CSAREREFPYEQYF TGCAGTGCTAGGGAGCGGGAGTTTCCCTACGAGCAGTACTTC
TRBJ2-1 NA TRBV7-3 NA CASSKKGGRDYNEQFF TGTGCCAGCAGCAAAAAGGGTGGACGGGACTACAATGAGCAGTTCTTC
TRBJ2-7 NA TRBV20-1 NA CSGRGQGYEQYF TGCAGTGGGAGGGGACAAGGTTACGAGCAGTACTTC
TRBJ1-4 NA TRBV12-3/TRBV12-4 NA CASSLLGTGAEKLFF TGTGCCAGCAGTTTGTTGGGGACGGGTGCTGAAAAACTGTTTTTT
TRBJ2-7 TRBD2 TRBV9 few CASSVGPLAGESYEQYF TGTGCCAGCAGCGTTGGGCCCCTAGCGGGGGAATCCTACGAGCAGTACTTC
TRBJ2-7 TRBD1 TRBV6-5 once CASSSSDRVGSYEQYF TGTGCCAGCAGTTCCTCGGACAGGGTCGGTTCCTACGAGCAGTACTTC
TRBJ1-5 NA TRBV6-2/TRBV6-3 NA CASSYLGNQPQHF TGTGCCAGCAGTTACTTGGGCAATCAGCCCCAGCATTTT
TRBJ2-1 NA TRBV10-3 NA CATALRADGSYNEQFF TGTGCCACCGCCCTCCGGGCAGATGGATCCTACAATGAGCAGTTCTTC
TRBJ2-1 NA TRBV5-1 NA CASSLDWRGPLNEQFF TGCGCCAGCAGCTTGGATTGGCGGGGGCCGTTAAATGAGCAGTTCTTC
TRBJ1-2 NA TRBV10-3 few CATLQEGGPNYGYTF TGTGCCACTTTACAGGAAGGAGGACCTAACTATGGCTACACCTTC
TRBJ2-7 NA TRBV29-1 few CSARDGAGLEQYF TGCAGCGCGCGGGACGGTGCTGGTCTCGAGCAGTACTTC
TRBJ2-2 NA TRBV15 few CATSRDPTGELFF TGTGCCACCAGCAGAGATCCAACCGGGGAGCTGTTTTTT